Listed below are T cell receptor beta chains from one sample, sequenced in a study of cytomegalovirus exposure and HLA in healthy donors. Clones were read by immunoSEQ multiplex PCR, and TCRdb kept only the in-frame ones, dropping some. This sample has 150,000 to 250,000 clones, with 82% found just once. The sequencing input was PBMCs. These receptors originate from a boy aged 2 to 10 in good health and CMV-seronegative. CDR3s include the opening cysteine and the closing phenylalanine or tryptophan.

CASTLKGQPGQPQHF	TRBV19	TRBJ1-5
CASSQEASVYTGELFF	TRBV4-3	TRBJ2-2
CASRDNLAGGYNEQFF	TRBV2	TRBJ2-1
CASSLYIKETQYF	TRBV5-1	TRBJ2-5
CASSSNREETQYF	TRBV5-4	TRBJ2-5
CASSLAGPYEQYF	TRBV5-1	TRBJ2-7
CAWSIKNRDSSKFFF	TRBV30	TRBJ2-1
CASMGKGVGTDTQYF	TRBV7-9	TRBJ2-3
CASSLGPAGAHEQYF	TRBV7-3	TRBJ2-7
CASSLTSGGHPVDEQFF	TRBV4-2	TRBJ2-1
CATSRDPPGRGEETQYF	TRBV15	TRBJ2-5
CASAIDSGGWNEQFF	TRBV12-5	TRBJ2-1
CSAGGAGGLETQYF	TRBV29-1	TRBJ2-5
CASSLPTGEAFF	TRBV11-2	TRBJ1-1
CASSLGTGGEKLFF	TRBV5-6	TRBJ1-4
CATSRDRGSNQPQHF	TRBV15	TRBJ1-5
CASSVGGSGDYTQYF	TRBV9	TRBJ2-3
CASSAGISMNTEAFF	TRBV2	TRBJ1-1
CASSYSGGVPGELFF	TRBV6-5	TRBJ2-2
CASSLGQGSGGYTF	TRBV7-2	TRBJ1-2
CARQARGATFF	TRBV30	TRBJ1-1
CASSYSNRGGYEQYF	TRBV6-5	TRBJ2-7
CASSFDRVYNEQFF	TRBV5-1	TRBJ2-1
CASSDPLAGEPDTGELFF	TRBV9	TRBJ2-2
CASSQGTVGPYEQYF	TRBV4-1	TRBJ2-7
CASSHGTPGPKNIQYF	TRBV4-1	TRBJ2-4
CASSRLVGTDTQYF	TRBV28	TRBJ2-3
CASSRWTGGPSDTQYF	TRBV13	TRBJ2-3
CASSPEQDRLNGYTF	TRBV4-3	TRBJ1-2
CASSGTSGETQYF	TRBV2	TRBJ2-5